The text below deals with one T cell receptor (beta chain). This record comes from a study of blood T cell repertoires in COVID-19. Study-wide background: The United States, Italy and Spain provided the acute and convalescent COVID-19 samples. In each case, the material was cDNA or gDNA derived from T cells, B-cell-depleted T cells, or PBMCs.

Original processing methods: Estimates of nucleated cell counts were drawn from the amplification of reference gene primers. The method was immunoSEQ multiplex PCR; TCRdb's version includes in-frame clones alone and lacks a portion of them. D and trimming were read from the DNA, whereas the V and J calls and clone size are those reported in that table. The sample lists roughly 68,000 clones, approximately 88% occurring once. CDR3 length equals 15 residues. Germline V gives CDR1 SEHNR, CDR2 FQNEAQ (reference sequence). The junction had 13 bases not matched to a gene; V was cut back by 5 bases and J by 8 bases.

This TCR derives from a woman in her seventies with acute or convalescent COVID-19. This chain connects TRBV7-9 to TRBJ1-2; 8 bases align to TRBD1. Sequences were obtained from peripheral blood. In DNA form, the CDR3 reads TGTGCCAGCAGCATCCTCCGCGGGACAGGCGGCGGCTACACCTTC. It translates to CASSILRGTGGGYTF.